The following is a TCR beta chain sequence with its context. Its antigen is as yet unknown. The CDR3 contains 13 residues. Germline-derived CDR1 and CDR2 are MNHEY and SVGEGT. This sample stems from a study of monozygotic twins with inflammatory bowel disease. Findings and caveats of the study: IBD patients shared fewer clonotypes with other individuals than healthy twins, especially patients with disease activity signs.

Used for each TCR library was approximately 3.5 ug of total RNA. Template-switch reactions added UMIs with a 6-nucleotide sample barcode. TCRdb derives one entry per CDR3 protein from the 5' RACE reads, leaving out DNA. This sample's clone table lists under 150,000 distinct CDR3 sequences. The chain is built from TRBV6-2 or TRBV6-3 and TRBJ2-2. The source of this sequence is a human donor with ulcerative colitis or Crohn's disease, or a healthy co-twin of an affected twin (not recorded which). Sequences were obtained from blood. The chain's CDR3 is CASSYLMIGELFF.